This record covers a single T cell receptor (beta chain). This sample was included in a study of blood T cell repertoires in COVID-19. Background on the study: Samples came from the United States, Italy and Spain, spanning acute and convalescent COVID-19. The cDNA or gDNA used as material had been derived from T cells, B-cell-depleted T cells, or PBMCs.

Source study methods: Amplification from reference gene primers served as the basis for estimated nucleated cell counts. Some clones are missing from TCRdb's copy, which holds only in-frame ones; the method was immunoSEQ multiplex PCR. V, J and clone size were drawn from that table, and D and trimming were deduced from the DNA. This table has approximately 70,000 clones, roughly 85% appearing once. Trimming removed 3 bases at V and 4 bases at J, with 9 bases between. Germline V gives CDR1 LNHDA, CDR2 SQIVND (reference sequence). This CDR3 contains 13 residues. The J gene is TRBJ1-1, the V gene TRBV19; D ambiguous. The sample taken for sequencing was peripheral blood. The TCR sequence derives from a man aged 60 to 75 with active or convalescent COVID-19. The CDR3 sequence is CASSIQVGTEAFF. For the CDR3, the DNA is TGTGCCAGTAGTATCCAGGTTGGCACTGAAGCTTTCTTT.